What follows is one T cell receptor (beta chain) and its context. Its antigen remains unidentified. The source of the sample is a study of graft-versus-host responses after intestinal transplantation. General study results and limits: GvH clones turned up in recipient marrow; some had shown up first in ileum or blood.

The V gene end was trimmed by 7 bases and the J gene end by 0 bases; junction bases not matched to a gene: 14. Germline lookup yields CDR1 MNHEY and CDR2 SMNVEV (reference sequence). CDR3 length equals 17 residues. The assay was immunoSEQ multiplex PCR, and TCRdb's table has in-frame clones only and misses some. This sample has roughly 100,000 clones, with roughly 92% found just once. The receptor's source is a human donor who was the organ donor for an intestinal transplant. The sequencing used unstimulated CD8+ T cells sorted from spleen or lymph node cells, collected before transplant. The gene calls are TRBV27 and TRBJ2-5; TRBD1 aligns across 7 bases. The CDR3 DNA is TGTGCCAGCAACCAGATTAAGACAGGGACCGACCAAGAGACCCAGTACTTC. Its protein is CASNQIKTGTDQETQYF.